One sample yielded the 28 T cell receptor beta chains listed below, sequenced in a study of regulatory T cells in long-lasting Graves disease. Specified time point: persistent/refractory GD, antithyroid drugs over 5 years with positive TRAb. Isolated PBMC RNA provided the starting material for the TCR library. CDR3 regions were amplified by Arm-PCR using iRepertoire HTBI primers to build TCR beta libraries. MiXCR, run by TCRdb on the multiplex PCR reads, gives a single entry per CDR3 protein. The table shows 300,000 to 500,000 distinct CDR3 sequences, with 20% occurring only once. The sample was peripheral blood mononuclear cells (PBMCs), taken when the disease was refractory, from a patient treated with antithyroid drugs. The receptors originated from a female donor with Graves disease.

The V call is TRBV29-1, the J call TRBJ2-5; D tentatively fits TRBD1 or TRBD2 (5 bases each). V gave up 3 bases and J gave up 3 bases, with 8 bases separating them. From germline, CDR1 is SQVTM and CDR2 ANQGSEA. The CDR3 sequence is 12 residues long. As DNA, the CDR3 is TGCAGCGTTGACAGAGGGGAAGAGACCCAGTACTTC. Translated: CSVDRGEETQYF. Supplemented by reference TRBV29-1 and TRBJ2-5, the full variable domain reads SAVISQKPSRDICQRGTSLTIQCQVDSQVTMMFWYRQQPGQSLTLIATANQGSEATYESGFVIDKFPISRPNLTFSTLTVSNMSPEDSSIYLCSVDRGEETQYFGPGTRLLVL.

This clonotype was seen a few times. A single base separates this from a much larger clone, so it may be a read error. This chain uses TRBV6-1 with TRBJ1-2, with D uncertain. The germline V and J ends were trimmed by 5 bases and 8 bases, with 15 bases remaining between them. CDR1 and CDR2 from the germline V gene are MNHNS and SASEGT. The CDR3 runs 13 residues. CDR3 nucleotide sequence: TGTGCCAGCAGTCCCGCTACAAGGCCCGGCTACACCTTC. Its translation: CASSPATRPGYTF.

This clonotype was seen just once. An end of the junction does not agree with germline; a read error may underlie this. This rearrangement joins TRBV6-1 to TRBJ1-1; D uncertain. Germline CDR1 reads MNHNS; CDR2 reads SASEGT. The CDR3 has 15 amino acids. The CDR3 region has the DNA TGTGCCAGCAGTGAAGACGGACTAATGAACACTAAAGCTTTCTTT. Protein product: CASSEDGLMNTKAFF.

A few counts support this clonotype. V is TRBV10-3 and J is TRBJ2-2, with 11 bases identical to TRBD2. Germline trimming cut 2 bases from V and 1 base from J; bases unmatched to any gene: 3. CDR1 is ENHRY and CDR2 is SYGVKD in the germline V gene. This CDR3 has 17 amino acids. The CDR3 DNA follows: TGTGCCATCAGTGAGCCCGGACTAGCGGGGAACACCGGGGAGCTGTTTTTT. Encoded protein: CAISEPGLAGNTGELFF.

The sample holds many counts of this clonotype. The chain has TRBV7-8 and TRBJ1-5, with D perhaps matching TRBD1 (5 bases). Between the trimmed V and J ends, which lost 5 bases and 2 bases, there was a span of 19 bases. CDR1 is SGHVS, CDR2 FQNEAQ, per germline. This CDR3 comprises 17 residues. In DNA form, the CDR3 reads TGTGCCAGCAGCCCCCGGTCTGGGGGAGGCGGCAATCAGCCCCAGCATTTT. Translated, it gives CASSPRSGGGGNQPQHF.

The CDR3 is CASSLRQTDTQYF. CDR3 in DNA: TGTGCCAGCAGCTTACGACAGACAGATACGCAGTATTTT. The rearrangement uses TRBV7-9 and TRBJ2-3; possible D gene TRBD1, 5 bases. The germline V and J ends were trimmed by 2 bases and 3 bases, with 6 bases remaining between them. CDR3 length: 13 residues. Germline V gives CDR1 SEHNR, CDR2 FQNEAQ (reference sequence).

The gene calls are TRBV7-9 and TRBJ2-7; D possibly corresponds to TRBD1 (5 bases). The V and J ends lost 1 base and 5 bases respectively, with 9 bases between them. This CDR3 contains 13 residues. Germline lookup yields CDR1 SEHNR and CDR2 FQNEAQ (reference sequence). Written as DNA, the CDR3 is TGTGCCAGCAGCTTAGTCTCAGGGAACGAGCAGTACTTC. Encoded protein: CASSLVSGNEQYF.

This clonotype was counted only a few times. The J gene is TRBJ2-7, the V gene TRBV12-3 or TRBV12-4; 7 bases are shared with TRBD2. The CDR3 extends over 13 amino acids. V shed 6 bases, J shed 6 bases, and the junction held 8 bases outside the gene matches. The CDR3 DNA is TGTGCCAGCAGCACGCTAGCGGCCGCCGAGCAGTACTTC. This codes for CASSTLAAAEQYF.

This clonotype was detected a few times. The chain has TRBV27 and TRBJ1-1, with D possibly matching TRBD1 (5 bases). Germline V lookup: CDR1 MNHEY, CDR2 SMNVEV (reference sequence). The V and J ends lost 7 bases and 11 bases respectively, with 20 bases between them. The CDR3 is 13 amino acids. Written as DNA, the CDR3 is TGTGCCAGCACAGATTATTTTTGGGGGAAGGCTTTCTTT. It yields the protein CASTDYFWGKAFF.

Worth noting for this clonotype: This may arise from a read error, as a much more abundant clone is one base away. The conserved final phenylalanine or tryptophan is absent from the CDR3, which likely points to a read error. The CDR3, as DNA: TGTGCCAGCAGCCAGGGGGCTGCAACTAATGAAAAACTGTTTTCT. Translating gives CASSQGAATNEKLFS. V usage is TRBV6-1 and J usage is TRBJ1-4; 8 positions match TRBD1. The CDR3 spans 15 residues. Trimming cost V 6 bases and J 0 bases; bases outside gene matches: 3. Germline V gene sequence: CDR1 MNHNS, CDR2 SASEGT.

This clonotype was seen a few times. This chain links TRBV30 with TRBJ1-5; no firm D call. CDR3 length: 12 amino acids. Germline V gene sequence: CDR1 GTSNPN, CDR2 SVGIG (reference sequence). Trimming took off 5 bases at V and 2 bases at J, with 7 bases between the two ends. The CDR3 spells CAWSDGNQPQHF. In DNA form, the CDR3 reads TGTGCCTGGTCGGACGGCAATCAGCCCCAGCATTTT.

V is TRBV6-2 or TRBV6-3 and J is TRBJ2-3; D gene unclear. The CDR3 contains 14 residues. The V end lost 7 bases, the J end lost 1 base, and 12 bases lay between the germline ends. Germline V gene sequence: CDR1 MNHEY, CDR2 SVGEGT. CDR3 residues: CASTRPPGTDTQYF. For the CDR3, the DNA is TGTGCCAGCACCAGGCCCCCCGGCACAGATACGCAGTATTTT.

This clonotype was recorded at least ten times. The chain has TRBV14 and TRBJ1-2, with TRBD1 as a possible D gene (5 bases). CDR1 and CDR2 (germline): SGHDN, FVKESK. V lost 4 bases to trimming and J lost 5 bases, with 11 bases between them. The length of the CDR3 is 13 residues. The CDR3 DNA is TGTGCCAGCAGCCTAGGGGAGTATTATGGCTACACCTTC. Protein product: CASSLGEYYGYTF.

The chain recombines TRBV20-1 with TRBJ2-1; D might be TRBD2 (6 bases). Trimming took off 0 bases at V and 2 bases at J, with 14 bases between the two ends. This CDR3 contains 16 residues. CDR1 DFQATT and CDR2 SNEGSKA come from the germline V gene (reference sequence). In DNA form, the CDR3 reads TGCAGTGCTAGAGAATGGGGCGGGACCGCCTACAATGAGCAGTTCTTC. Its protein is CSAREWGGTAYNEQFF.

This clonotype was recorded many times. The chain joins TRBV28 to TRBJ1-4; D remains unclear. There are 17 residues in the CDR3. CDR1 is MDHEN, CDR2 SYDVKM, per germline. V lost 6 bases and J 0 bases, leaving 17 bases between the germline ends. CDR3 protein: CASSSPAGLSTNEKLFF. In DNA form, the CDR3 reads TGTGCCAGCAGCTCCCCTGCAGGTTTATCAACTAATGAAAAACTGTTTTTT.

This clonotype was counted ten times or more. The chain joins TRBV28 to TRBJ1-6, with 7 bases identical to TRBD1. Germline CDR1 and CDR2: MDHEN and SYDVKM. The CDR3 sequence is 15 residues long. J gave up 7 bases and V 5 bases, and 8 bases lay outside the gene matches. The CDR3 is CASSQTGVGNSPLHF. CDR3 DNA sequence: TGTGCCAGCAGTCAAACAGGGGTAGGCAATTCACCCCTCCACTTT. Full variable domain (outside the CDR3, taken from reference TRBV28 and TRBJ1-6): DVKVTQSSRYLVKRTGEKVFLECVQDMDHENMFWYRQDPGLGLRLIYFSYDVKMKEKGDIPEGYSVSREKKERFSLILESASTNQTSMYLCASSQTGVGNSPLHFGNGTRLTVT.

This clonotype has just a few counts. This rearrangement joins TRBV27 to TRBJ2-7, with 9 positions matching TRBD1. Germline V gene sequence: CDR1 MNHEY, CDR2 SMNVEV (reference sequence). The CDR3 extends over 17 amino acids. Trimming removed 6 bases from V and 1 base from J; junction bases left unmatched: 13. CDR3 bases: TGTGCCAGCAGCCAACTTACAGGGGGCAGTGGTTCCTACGAGCAGTACTTC. It translates to CASSQLTGGSGSYEQYF.

This clonotype came up many times. The rearrangement links TRBV6-1 to TRBJ2-2, with 8 nucleotides matching TRBD2. V lost 7 bases and J lost 1; bases outside the gene matches: 5. The CDR3 totals 15 residues. Germline CDR1 and CDR2: MNHNS and SASEGT. CDR3 in amino acids: CASNQAGVNTGELFF. CDR3 nucleotide sequence: TGTGCCAGCAACCAAGCGGGAGTGAACACCGGGGAGCTGTTTTTT.

The CDR3 region is CASRSGTGAFF. CDR3 sequence (DNA): TGTGCCAGCAGGTCCGGGACGGGAGCTTTCTTT. The genes are TRBV6-1 and TRBJ1-1; maybe TRBD1 (5 bases). This CDR3 spans 11 amino acids. Germline V lookup: CDR1 MNHNS, CDR2 SASEGT. Between the trimmed V and J ends, which lost 6 bases and 10 bases, there was a span of 12 bases.

This clonotype appeared many times. The chain links TRBV12-3 or TRBV12-4 to TRBJ1-1; D not resolved. V lost 2 bases and J 0 bases, leaving 7 bases between the germline ends. This CDR3 is built from 14 residues. CDR3 in amino acids: CASSLRAVNTEAFF. For the CDR3, the DNA is TGTGCCAGCAGTTTACGGGCGGTGAACACTGAAGCTTTCTTT.

In its sample, this clonotype was seen many times. V and J are TRBV28 and TRBJ1-1; D call uncertain. The germline CDR1 and CDR2 sequences are MDHEN and SYDVKM. Trimming stripped 3 bases from V and 1 base from J, with 3 bases between. This CDR3 has 12 residues. The CDR3: CASSFWNTEAFF. DNA for the CDR3: TGTGCCAGCAGTTTTTGGAACACTGAAGCTTTCTTT.

The chain recombines TRBV28 with TRBJ2-1, with D hard to call. The CDR3 is made up of 14 amino acids. The germline V and J ends were trimmed by 5 bases and 8 bases, with 16 bases remaining between them. Looked up from germline, CDR1 is MDHEN and CDR2 is SYDVKM. The CDR3 DNA sequence: TGTGCCAGCAGTAGTCCCAGAGGCGTATATGAGCAGTTCTTC. It yields the protein CASSSPRGVYEQFF.

This clonotype has just a few counts. The chain recombines TRBV7-9 with TRBJ2-7, with D maybe TRBD1 (6 bases). V lost 3 bases and J lost 2, with 11 bases in between. The CDR3 runs 14 residues. Germline V gene lookup returns CDR1 SEHNR and CDR2 FQNEAQ (reference sequence). The CDR3 loop reads CASSLRQDPYEQYF. The CDR3 nucleotides read TGTGCCAGCAGCTTGCGACAGGACCCCTACGAGCAGTACTTC.

This clonotype came up many times. The CDR3, as DNA: TGTGCCAGCAGTCCGTCGACCGGGGCGGCTGGAAACACCATATATTTT. This gives the protein CASSPSTGAAGNTIYF. The chain recombines TRBV6-1 with TRBJ1-3; a possible D gene is TRBD1 (5 bases). Trimming pared 5 bases from V and 2 bases from J, leaving 16 bases between. Germline-derived CDR1 and CDR2 are MNHNS and SASEGT. The CDR3 loop spans 16 amino acids.

This chain connects TRBV7-2 to TRBJ2-1; 11 nucleotides align to TRBD2. Losses at the gene ends were 4 bases for V and 5 bases for J; bases not matched to a gene: 10. Germline V lookup: CDR1 SGHTA, CDR2 FQGNSA. This CDR3 has 17 residues. The CDR3 DNA follows: TGTGCCAGCAGCTCGGGACTAGCGGAGAGGGGTCACAATGAGCAGTTCTTC. Protein: CASSSGLAERGHNEQFF.

This clonotype was picked up a small number of times. As DNA, the CDR3 is TGTGCCTGGAGTTATACAGGGAACACTGAAGCTTTCTTT. It is translated as CAWSYTGNTEAFF. This rearrangement joins TRBV30 to TRBJ1-1; TRBD1 is a possible D gene (5 bases). CDR1 is GTSNPN, CDR2 SVGIG, per germline (reference sequence). Trimming removed 2 bases at V and 1 base at J, with 8 bases between. This CDR3 is 13 amino acids long.

J is TRBJ2-5 and V is TRBV29-1, with D hard to call. Deletions cut 5 bases from V and 2 bases from J, with 9 bases between. Per the germline V gene, CDR1 is SQVTM and CDR2 is ANQGSEA. This CDR3 is 12 amino acids long. CDR3 amino acids: CSVWVFQETQYF. As DNA, the CDR3 is TGCAGCGTTTGGGTGTTTCAAGAGACCCAGTACTTC.

The gene calls are TRBV6-1 and TRBJ2-2; D not resolved. In germline, CDR1 is MNHNS, CDR2 SASEGT. CDR3 length: 13 amino acids. Trimming took off 7 bases at V and 6 bases at J, with 12 bases between the two ends. The CDR3 protein is CASTPRVPGELFF. The DNA of the CDR3 is TGTGCCAGCACCCCTAGGGTTCCCGGGGAGCTGTTTTTT.